This T cell receptor beta chain was identified during a study of cytomegalovirus exposure and HLA in healthy donors. Between the trimmed V and J ends, which lost 5 bases and 3 bases, there was a span of 17 bases. The CDR3 spans 15 residues. Per germline, CDR1 SGHTA and CDR2 FQGNSA. The study ran its PCR with 60 Vbeta and 13 Jbeta primers. Some clones are missing from TCRdb's copy, which holds only in-frame ones; the method was immunoSEQ multiplex PCR. The sample includes some 160,000 clones, around 80% of them seen just once. A remark on this clone: Its antigen is unidentified.

Study outcomes and limitations: HLA alleles were associated with 16,000 or so TCR beta sequences in a later analysis at 0.05 false discovery rate. A list of approximately 160 TCR beta chains associated with cytomegalovirus was given. Researchers reported from a later analysis that most CMV-associated TCR beta chains appeared HLA-restricted.

The source material was PBMCs. The source of this sequence is a man in his forties in good health and CMV-seronegative. This chain joins TRBV7-2 and TRBJ2-7, with D tentatively TRBD2 (6 bases). The CDR3 region is CASSPRAGGGYEQYF. Written as DNA, the CDR3 is TGTGCCAGCAGCCCCCGGGCTGGGGGAGGCTACGAGCAGTACTTC.